A single sample is the source of the 14 T cell receptor beta chains below, sequenced in a study of blood T cell repertoires in COVID-19. TCRdb's copy holds only in-frame clones and misses some; the assay was immunoSEQ multiplex PCR. The sample comprises 180,000 or so clones, 82% of which are singletons, and around 6.9% rests with the top ten. Sequenced input: peripheral blood. These receptors were obtained from a human donor with acute or convalescent COVID-19. The donor label of this sample is uncertain.

V usage is TRBV12-3 or TRBV12-4 and J usage is TRBJ2-5; D is ambiguous. V shed 3 bases and J shed 0 bases, with 5 bases lying between them. This CDR3 contains 13 residues. The CDR3 loop reads CASSFENQETQYF. The DNA of the CDR3 is TGTGCCAGCAGTTTCGAGAACCAAGAGACCCAGTACTTC.

The chain carries TRBV7-9 and TRBJ2-2; 8 bases match TRBD1. The CDR3 totals 16 residues. In germline, CDR1 is SEHNR, CDR2 FQNEAQ (reference sequence). V gave up 5 bases and J gave up 6 bases; unmatched junction bases: 11. CDR3 in amino acids: CASSRLTGGSAGELFF. CDR3 nucleotides: TGTGCCAGCAGCCGTCTCACAGGGGGAAGCGCCGGGGAGCTGTTTTTT.

V gene TRBV27 combines with J gene TRBJ2-7, with 8 nucleotides matching TRBD1. Germline-derived CDR1 and CDR2 are MNHEY and SMNVEV (reference sequence). There are 15 residues in the CDR3. V dropped 3 bases and J dropped 3; count of bases not matched to a gene: 7. The CDR3 loop is CASSFRQGIGYEQYF. For the CDR3, the DNA is TGTGCCAGCAGTTTTAGACAGGGGATCGGCTACGAGCAGTACTTC.

This clone came up a few times. CDR3 bases: TGTGCCAGCAGCACTACAGGGGAATTCGGGGAGCTGTTTTTT. Amino acid sequence: CASSTTGEFGELFF. The chain carries TRBV21-1 and TRBJ2-2; the table's D call, TRBD1, has no DNA check behind it. TRBV21-1 is tagged as a pseudogene. This CDR3 is 14 amino acids long.

This chain uses TRBV18 with TRBJ2-2; perhaps TRBD2 as D (6 bases). From germline, CDR1 is KGHSH and CDR2 LQKENI. Trimming shortened V by 2 bases and J by 4 bases, and 14 bases separated the two germline ends. CDR3 length equals 16 residues. The CDR3: CASSPLIAGSTGELFF. The CDR3, as DNA: TGTGCCAGCTCACCATTGATTGCGGGATCCACCGGGGAGCTGTTTTTT.

The CDR3 DNA reads as TGTGCCAGCAGCCGGGACAGGGGGAACACCGAGCAGTACTTC. This translates into CASSRDRGNTEQYF. The chain recombines TRBV11-2 with TRBJ2-7, with 11 positions matching TRBD1. The CDR3 has 14 amino acids. J lost 6 bases, V lost 5 bases, and 6 bases had no gene match. Germline CDR1 reads SGHAT; CDR2 reads FQNNGV. Based on the CDR3 plus reference TRBV11-2 and TRBJ2-7, the full variable domain is EAGVAQSPRYKIIEKRQSVAFWCNPISGHATLYWYQQILGQGPKLLIQFQNNGVVDDSQLPKDRFSAERLKGVDSTLKIQPAKLEDSAVYLCASSRDRGNTEQYFGPGTRLTVT.

This clone has a count of ten or more. The CDR3 DNA sequence: TGTGCCAGCTCACCGGGTACAGGGCTCTCTGGAAACACCATATATTTT. Translation: CASSPGTGLSGNTIYF. This sequence joins TRBV18 and TRBJ1-3, with D possibly being TRBD1 (6 bases). Germline CDR1 KGHSH, CDR2 LQKENI. V gave up 3 bases and J gave up 0 bases, with 12 bases separating them. The CDR3 spans 16 residues.

The gene calls are TRBV19 and TRBJ2-3; 13 bases fit TRBD2. CDR1 and CDR2 from the germline V gene are LNHDA and SQIVND (reference sequence). The CDR3 runs 17 residues. The ends lost 3 bases at V and 0 bases at J; junction bases unmatched: 3. The CDR3 spells CASSIGTSGVSTDTQYF. The CDR3 DNA sequence: TGTGCCAGTAGTATCGGGACTAGCGGGGTTAGCACAGATACGCAGTATTTT. Looking up the rest from reference TRBV19 and TRBJ2-3 gives the full variable domain: DGGITQSPKYLFRKEGQNVTLSCEQNLNHDAMYWYRQDPGQGLRLIYYSQIVNDFQKGDIAEGYSVSREKKESFPLTVTSAQKNPTAFYLCASSIGTSGVSTDTQYFGPGTRLTVL.

The chain couples TRBV18 to TRBJ2-1; TRBD2 is a possible D gene (5 bases). This CDR3 has 17 residues. The V gene lost 0 bases and the J gene lost 0 bases, with 12 bases spanning the gap. Germline-derived CDR1 and CDR2 are KGHSH and LQKENI. DNA of the CDR3: TGTGCCAGCTCACCACCGAATTTAGGACTCTCCTACAATGAGCAGTTCTTC. This sequence encodes CASSPPNLGLSYNEQFF.

The chain links TRBV7-9 to TRBJ1-4, with 7 bases that match TRBD1. This CDR3 has 18 amino acids. Trimming took 5 bases from V and 2 from J; bases not matched to a gene: 14. Looked up from germline, CDR1 is SEHNR and CDR2 is FQNEAQ (reference sequence). CDR3 region: CASSLSRGGANTNEKLFF. As DNA, the CDR3 is TGTGCCAGCAGCCTATCACGAGGGGGCGCGAATACTAATGAAAAACTGTTTTTT.

V is TRBV6-5 and J is TRBJ1-4, with a weak D call TRBD1 (5 bases). CDR1 is MNHEY, CDR2 SVGAGI, per germline. The CDR3 covers 16 residues. V was cut by 3 bases and J by 0 bases, with 11 bases left in between. CDR3 sequence: CASSYSDSATNEKLFF. The CDR3 bases are TGTGCCAGCAGTTATTCCGACAGTGCAACTAATGAAAAACTGTTTTTT.

The rearrangement uses TRBV14 and TRBJ2-1, with D perhaps TRBD2 (6 bases). Trimming took 5 bases from V and 0 from J, leaving 11 bases between them. There are 15 residues in the CDR3. The germline V gene has CDR1 SGHDN and CDR2 FVKESK. The DNA for the CDR3 is TGTGCCAGCAGCATAGCGGTTGCCTCCTACAATGAGCAGTTCTTC. Protein sequence: CASSIAVASYNEQFF.

The chain couples TRBV7-8 to TRBJ2-7, with 7 bases aligning to TRBD2. J was trimmed by 5 bases and V by 6 bases; bases with no gene match: 13. Germline V gene sequence: CDR1 SGHVS, CDR2 FQNEAQ. CDR3 length: 15 residues. DNA for the CDR3: TGTGCCAGCAGTGCCCAAACGGGACTAAGGAACGAGCAGTACTTC. Its translation is CASSAQTGLRNEQYF. Full variable domain (missing parts from reference TRBV7-8 and TRBJ2-7): GAGVSQSPRYKVAKRGQDVALRCDPISGHVSLFWYQQALGQGPEFLTYFQNEAQLDKSGLPSDRFFAERPEGSVSTLKIQRTQQEDSAVYLCASSAQTGLRNEQYFGPGTRLTVT.

The chain has TRBV10-3 and TRBJ2-2; TRBD2 matches 7 bases. This CDR3 contains 15 residues. V lost 5 bases and J lost 4; bases outside the gene matches: 7. Germline V gene data show CDR1 as ENHRY and CDR2 as SYGVKD. CDR3 sequence: CAISKAGSGTGELFF. CDR3 in DNA: TGTGCCATCAGTAAAGCGGGATCGGGCACCGGGGAGCTGTTTTTT.